The subject of this entry is one T cell receptor beta chain. TCRdb reprocessed the 5' RACE reads via MiXCR and lists one record per CDR3 protein. The data hold 400,000 to 500,000 distinct CDR3 sequences, with 15% to 20% observed a single time. The data were taken from a study of T-cell memory formation after mild COVID-19. The V gene end was trimmed by 8 bases and the J gene end by 5 bases; junction bases not matched to a gene: 18. The CDR3 is 16 amino acids. Sequenced input: PBMCs or a T cell subset sorted from them (not recorded which). This clonotype originated in an adult woman who had mild COVID-19 (a few samples of this study predate the infection). Cell type and time point are not known. The V call is TRBV12-3 or TRBV12-4, the J call TRBJ2-7, with 7 bases identical to TRBD1. The CDR3 sequence: CASERSQGRSFHEQYF. As DNA, the CDR3 is TGTGCCAGCGAAAGGTCACAGGGGAGAAGTTTCCACGAGCAGTACTTC.